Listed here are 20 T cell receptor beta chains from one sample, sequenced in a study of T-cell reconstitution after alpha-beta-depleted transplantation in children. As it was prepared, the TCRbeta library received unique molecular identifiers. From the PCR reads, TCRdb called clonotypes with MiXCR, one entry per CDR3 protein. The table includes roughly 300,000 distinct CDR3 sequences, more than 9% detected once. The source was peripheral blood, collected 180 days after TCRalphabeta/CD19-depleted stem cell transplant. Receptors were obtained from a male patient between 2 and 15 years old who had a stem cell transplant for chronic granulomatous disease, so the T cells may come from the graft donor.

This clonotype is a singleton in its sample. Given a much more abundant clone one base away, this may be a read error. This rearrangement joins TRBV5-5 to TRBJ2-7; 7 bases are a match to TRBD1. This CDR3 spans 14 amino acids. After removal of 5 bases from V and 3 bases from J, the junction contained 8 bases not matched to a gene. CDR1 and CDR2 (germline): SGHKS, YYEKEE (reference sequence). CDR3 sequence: CASSSPGQHYEQYF. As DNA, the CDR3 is TGTGCCAGCAGTTCTCCGGGACAGCACTACGAGCAGTACTTC.

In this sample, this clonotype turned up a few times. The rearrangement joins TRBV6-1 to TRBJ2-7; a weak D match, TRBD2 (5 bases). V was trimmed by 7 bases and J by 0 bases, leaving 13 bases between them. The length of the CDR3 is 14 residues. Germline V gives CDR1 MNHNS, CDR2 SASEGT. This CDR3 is CASTDRRVSYEQYF. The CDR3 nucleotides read TGTGCCAGCACCGATCGGCGGGTCTCCTACGAGCAGTACTTC.

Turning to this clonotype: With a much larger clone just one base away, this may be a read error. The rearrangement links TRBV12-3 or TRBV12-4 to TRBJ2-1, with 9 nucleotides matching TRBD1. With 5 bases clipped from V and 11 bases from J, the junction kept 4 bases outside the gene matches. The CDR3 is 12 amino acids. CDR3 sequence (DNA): TGTGCCAGCAGTGACAGGGGGAACAAGCAGTTCTTC. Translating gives CASSDRGNKQFF.

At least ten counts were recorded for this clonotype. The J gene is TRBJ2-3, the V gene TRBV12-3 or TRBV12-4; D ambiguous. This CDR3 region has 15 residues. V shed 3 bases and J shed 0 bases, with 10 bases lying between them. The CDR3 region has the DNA TGTGCCAGCAGTTTGGAAACAGCTAGCACAGATACGCAGTATTTT. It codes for CASSLETASTDTQYF.

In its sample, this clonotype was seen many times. This CDR3 is CASSPLTGGDEQFF. DNA of the CDR3: TGTGCCAGCAGTCCATTAACAGGGGGCGATGAGCAGTTCTTC. The chain links TRBV28 to TRBJ2-1; 9 bases agree with TRBD1. The J segment lost 8 bases and the V segment lost 5 bases, leaving 7 bases of the junction unmatched. The CDR3 is 14 amino acids. The germline V gene has CDR1 MDHEN and CDR2 SYDVKM.

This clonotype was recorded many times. This CDR3 reads CASSSVGVETQYF. In nucleotides, the CDR3 is TGTGCCAGCAGCTCCGTGGGAGTGGAGACCCAGTACTTC. The rearrangement uses TRBV11-2 and TRBJ2-5; D is perhaps TRBD2 (5 bases). From germline, CDR1 is SGHAT and CDR2 FQNNGV. V was clipped by 4 bases and J by 5 bases, with 11 bases between them. The CDR3 spans 13 residues.

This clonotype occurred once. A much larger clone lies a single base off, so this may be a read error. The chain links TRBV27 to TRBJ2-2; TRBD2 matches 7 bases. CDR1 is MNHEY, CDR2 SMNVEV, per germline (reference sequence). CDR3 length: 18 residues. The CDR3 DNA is TGTGCCGGCAGTTTAATCCAGACTAGCACACGAGGCACCGGGGAGCTGTTTTTT. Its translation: CAGSLIQTSTRGTGELFF.

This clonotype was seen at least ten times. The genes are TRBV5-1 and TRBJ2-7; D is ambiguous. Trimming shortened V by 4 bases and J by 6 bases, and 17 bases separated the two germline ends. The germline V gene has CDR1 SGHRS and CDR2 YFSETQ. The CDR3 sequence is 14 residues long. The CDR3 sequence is CASSMGPTPGEQYF. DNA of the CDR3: TGCGCCAGCAGCATGGGCCCTACCCCGGGCGAGCAGTACTTC.

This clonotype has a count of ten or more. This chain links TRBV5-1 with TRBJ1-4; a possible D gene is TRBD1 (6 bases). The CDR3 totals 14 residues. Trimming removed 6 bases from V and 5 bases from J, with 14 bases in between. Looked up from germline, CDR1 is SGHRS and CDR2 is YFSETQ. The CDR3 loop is CASTRGGNNEKLFF. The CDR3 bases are TGCGCCAGCACACGAGGGGGAAACAATGAAAAACTGTTTTTT. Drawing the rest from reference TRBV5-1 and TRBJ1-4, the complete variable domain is KAGVTQTPRYLIKTRGQQVTLSCSPISGHRSVSWYQQTPGQGLQFLFEYFSETQRNKGNFPGRFSGRQFSNSRSEMNVSTLELGDSALYLCASTRGGNNEKLFFGSGTQLSVL.

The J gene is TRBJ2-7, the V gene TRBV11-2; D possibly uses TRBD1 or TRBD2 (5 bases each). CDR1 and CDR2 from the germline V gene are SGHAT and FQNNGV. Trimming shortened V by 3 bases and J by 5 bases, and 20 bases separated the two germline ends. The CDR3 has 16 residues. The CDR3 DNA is TGTGCCAGCAGCTTCTTCCCCGGGGCAGGGTCGGACGAGCAGTACTTC. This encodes CASSFFPGAGSDEQYF.

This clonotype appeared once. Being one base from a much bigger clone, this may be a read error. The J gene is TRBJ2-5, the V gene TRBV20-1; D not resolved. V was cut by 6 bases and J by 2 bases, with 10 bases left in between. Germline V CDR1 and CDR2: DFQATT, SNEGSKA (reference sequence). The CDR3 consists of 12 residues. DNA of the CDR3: TGCAGTGCCGAGAGCTTACAAGAGACCCAGTACTTC. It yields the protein CSAESLQETQYF.

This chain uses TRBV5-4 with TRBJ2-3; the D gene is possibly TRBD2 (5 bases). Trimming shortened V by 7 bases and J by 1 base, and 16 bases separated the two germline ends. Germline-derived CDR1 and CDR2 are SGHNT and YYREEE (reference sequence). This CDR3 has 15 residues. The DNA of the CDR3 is TGTGCCAGCCTTGACTATCGTTTTGGCACAGATACGCAGTATTTT. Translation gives CASLDYRFGTDTQYF.

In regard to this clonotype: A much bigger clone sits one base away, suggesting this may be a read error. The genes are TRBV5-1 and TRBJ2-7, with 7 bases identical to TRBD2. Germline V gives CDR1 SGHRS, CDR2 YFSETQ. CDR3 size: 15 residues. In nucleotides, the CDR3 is TGCGCCAGCAGCTTGAAGGCTAGCGGCACCTACGAGCAGCACTTC. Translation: CASSLKASGTYEQHF.

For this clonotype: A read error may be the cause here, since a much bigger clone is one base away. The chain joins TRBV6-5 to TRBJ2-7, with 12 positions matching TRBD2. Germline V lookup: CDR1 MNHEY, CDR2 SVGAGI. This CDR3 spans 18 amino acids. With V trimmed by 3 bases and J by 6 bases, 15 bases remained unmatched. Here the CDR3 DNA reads TGTGCCAGCAGTTATGGCGGGACTAGCGGGCGCCATCTCTGCGAGCAGTACTTC. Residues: CASSYGGTSGRHLCEQYF.

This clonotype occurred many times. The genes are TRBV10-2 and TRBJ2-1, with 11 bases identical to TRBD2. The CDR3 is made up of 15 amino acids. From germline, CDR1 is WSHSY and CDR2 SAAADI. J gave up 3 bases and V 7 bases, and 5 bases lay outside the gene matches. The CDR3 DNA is TGCGCCAGCACCCCCGGGACTAGCGGCTACAATGAGCAGTTCTTC. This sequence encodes CASTPGTSGYNEQFF.

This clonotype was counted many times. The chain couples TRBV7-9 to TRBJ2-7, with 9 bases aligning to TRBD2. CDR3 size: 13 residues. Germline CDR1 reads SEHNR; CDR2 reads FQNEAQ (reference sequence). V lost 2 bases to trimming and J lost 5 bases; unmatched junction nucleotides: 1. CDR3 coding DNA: TGTGCCAGCAGCTTAATAGCGGGAGACGAGCAGTACTTC. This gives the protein CASSLIAGDEQYF.

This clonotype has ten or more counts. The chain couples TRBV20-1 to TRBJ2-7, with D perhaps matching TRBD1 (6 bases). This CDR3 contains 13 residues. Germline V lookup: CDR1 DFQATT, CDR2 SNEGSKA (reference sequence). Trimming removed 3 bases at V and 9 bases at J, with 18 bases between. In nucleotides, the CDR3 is TGCAGTGCTAGCGGACAGCCGACGGGGACGCAGTACTTC. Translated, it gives CSASGQPTGTQYF.

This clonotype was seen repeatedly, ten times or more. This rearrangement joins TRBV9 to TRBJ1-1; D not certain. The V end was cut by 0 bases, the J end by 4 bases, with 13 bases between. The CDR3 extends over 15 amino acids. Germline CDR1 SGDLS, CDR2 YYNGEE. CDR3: CASSVGGGPGTEAFF. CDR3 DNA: TGTGCCAGCAGCGTAGGCGGAGGACCGGGCACTGAAGCTTTCTTT.

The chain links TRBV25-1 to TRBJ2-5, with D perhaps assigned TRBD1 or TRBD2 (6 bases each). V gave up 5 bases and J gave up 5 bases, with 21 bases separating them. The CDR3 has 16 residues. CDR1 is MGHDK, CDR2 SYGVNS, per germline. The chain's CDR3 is CASSWGSQGRRETQYF. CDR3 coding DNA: TGTGCCAGCAGTTGGGGCTCCCAGGGGAGGCGCGAGACCCAGTACTTC.

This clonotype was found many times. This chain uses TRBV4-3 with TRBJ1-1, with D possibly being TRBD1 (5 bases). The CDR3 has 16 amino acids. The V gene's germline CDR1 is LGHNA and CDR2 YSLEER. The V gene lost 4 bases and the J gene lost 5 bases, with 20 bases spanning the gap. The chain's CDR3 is CASSLIEAGSGTEAFF. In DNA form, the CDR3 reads TGCGCCAGCAGCCTTATTGAGGCAGGGTCGGGGACTGAAGCTTTCTTT.